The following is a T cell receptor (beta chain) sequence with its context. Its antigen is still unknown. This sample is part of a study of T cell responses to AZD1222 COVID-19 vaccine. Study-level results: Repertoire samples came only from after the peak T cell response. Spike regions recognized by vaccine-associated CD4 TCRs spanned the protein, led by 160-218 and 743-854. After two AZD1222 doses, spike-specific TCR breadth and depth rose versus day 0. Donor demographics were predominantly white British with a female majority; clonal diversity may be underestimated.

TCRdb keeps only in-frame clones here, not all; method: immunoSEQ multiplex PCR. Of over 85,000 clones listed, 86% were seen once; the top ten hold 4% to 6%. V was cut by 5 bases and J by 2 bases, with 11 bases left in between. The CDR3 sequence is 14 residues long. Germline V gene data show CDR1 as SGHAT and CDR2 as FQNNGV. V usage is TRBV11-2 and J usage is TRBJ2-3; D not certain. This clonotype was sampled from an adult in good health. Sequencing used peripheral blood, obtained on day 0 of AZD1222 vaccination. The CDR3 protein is CASSRRRFTDTQYF. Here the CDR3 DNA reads TGTGCCAGCAGCCGCCGACGGTTCACAGATACGCAGTATTTT.